Presented here are 17 T cell receptor beta chains from one specimen sequenced in a study of blood T cell repertoires in COVID-19. TCRdb's copy holds only in-frame clones and misses some; the assay was immunoSEQ multiplex PCR. Among about 200,000 clones listed, 88% were seen once. The sample was peripheral blood. These receptors all stem from a man aged 35-49 years with active or convalescent COVID-19.

The chain combines TRBV5-1 with TRBJ1-5; 9 nucleotides align to TRBD1. This CDR3 region has 14 residues. Looked up from germline, CDR1 is SGHRS and CDR2 is YFSETQ. Trimming removed 4 bases from V and 4 bases from J; junction bases left unmatched: 3. CDR3 sequence reads: CASSPGTGNQPQHF. The CDR3 nucleotides are TGCGCCAGCAGCCCCGGGACAGGGAATCAGCCCCAGCATTTT. The variable domain in full, completed from reference TRBV5-1 and TRBJ1-5, reads KAGVTQTPRYLIKTRGQQVTLSCSPISGHRSVSWYQQTPGQGLQFLFEYFSETQRNKGNFPGRFSGRQFSNSRSEMNVSTLELGDSALYLCASSPGTGNQPQHFGDGTRLSIL.

This chain uses TRBV28 with TRBJ1-3; D is uncertain. V was cut by 3 bases and J by 0 bases, with 9 bases left in between. Germline CDR1 reads MDHEN; CDR2 reads SYDVKM. The CDR3 sequence is 15 residues long. The CDR3 sequence is CASSLSIPSGNTIYF. The CDR3, as DNA: TGTGCCAGCAGTTTGAGCATTCCCTCTGGAAACACCATATATTTT.

V gene TRBV27 combines with J gene TRBJ1-3, with TRBD1 matching over 8 bases. Trimming took 5 bases from V and 0 from J; bases not matched to a gene: 6. Germline V gene lookup returns CDR1 MNHEY and CDR2 SMNVEV (reference sequence). This CDR3 region has 16 residues. The CDR3 region is CASSPWTGSSGNTIYF. The CDR3 DNA is TGTGCCAGCAGTCCCTGGACAGGGAGCTCTGGAAACACCATATATTTT.

On this clone: Different DNA sequences within this sample yield the same CDR3. The chain recombines TRBV14 with TRBJ2-1; 8 nucleotides line up with TRBD1. CDR1 and CDR2 from the germline V gene are SGHDN and FVKESK. The CDR3 totals 16 residues. Trimming at V came to 4 bases and at J to 0 bases, leaving 5 bases not matched to a gene. The CDR3 coding sequence is TGTGCCAGCAGCCTCCGGACAGGGACCTCCTACAATGAGCAGTTCTTC. Translating gives CASSLRTGTSYNEQFF.

The rearrangement joins TRBV19 to TRBJ1-5; the D gene is possibly TRBD1 (6 bases). CDR1 is LNHDA, CDR2 SQIVND, per germline (reference sequence). V dropped 5 bases and J dropped 4 bases, with 12 bases sitting between them. This CDR3 region has 14 residues. The CDR3 nucleotides are TGTGCCAGTAGTTTCAGGGGAAGGAATCAGCCCCAGCATTTT. Protein sequence: CASSFRGRNQPQHF.

The gene calls are TRBV19 and TRBJ1-2; the D is unclear. CDR1 is LNHDA, CDR2 SQIVND, per germline (reference sequence). Trimming stripped 8 bases from V and 4 bases from J, with 8 bases between. This CDR3 comprises 11 residues. CDR3 residues: CASLAGYGYTF. The CDR3 DNA follows: TGTGCCAGTCTCGCGGGCTATGGCTACACCTTC.

V and J are TRBV24-1 and TRBJ2-1; D perhaps matches TRBD1 (6 bases). Per germline, CDR1 KGHDR and CDR2 SFDVKD. This CDR3 contains 13 residues. V lost 4 bases to trimming and J lost 9 bases, with 12 bases between them. The CDR3 region is CATSESDSSEQFF. CDR3 coding DNA: TGTGCCACCAGTGAATCGGACAGCAGTGAGCAGTTCTTC.

The V gene is TRBV7-8, the J gene TRBJ1-3; D not resolved. Germline V gene lookup returns CDR1 SGHVS and CDR2 FQNEAQ. The CDR3 loop spans 15 amino acids. V was trimmed by 2 bases and J by 0 bases, leaving 8 bases between them. CDR3 bases: TGTGCCAGCAGCTTATCTTGGAGCTCTGGAAACACCATATATTTT. This sequence encodes CASSLSWSSGNTIYF.

The chain joins TRBV3-1 (or the pseudogene TRBV3-2) to TRBJ2-2, with D possibly matching TRBD1 (5 bases). The CDR3 covers 13 residues. V lost 3 bases and J lost 5, with 7 bases in between. The germline CDR1 and CDR2 sequences are LGHDT and YNNKEL (reference sequence). The CDR3 DNA sequence: TGTGCCAGCAGCCACCAGGGTACCGGGGAGCTGTTTTTT. Its translation: CASSHQGTGELFF.

The chain's CDR3 is CASSLKESYGYTF. The CDR3 DNA is TGTGCCAGCAGCTTAAAGGAGAGTTATGGCTACACCTTC. The rearrangement uses TRBV7-2 and TRBJ1-2; D gene ambiguous. Germline V gene lookup returns CDR1 SGHTA and CDR2 FQGNSA. V lost 2 bases, J lost 5 bases, and 9 bases lay in between. This CDR3 contains 13 residues.

The V and J genes are TRBV14 and TRBJ2-7; D may be TRBD1 (6 bases). V lost 4 bases and J 5 bases, leaving 24 bases between the germline ends. The germline gives CDR1 SGHDN, CDR2 FVKESK. The CDR3 consists of 17 residues. The CDR3 nucleotides read TGTGCCAGCAGCCCCAGGCCTCTGATGCAGGGGATGGACGAGCAGTACTTC. Its protein product is CASSPRPLMQGMDEQYF.

This clone was seen just once. The chain couples TRBV3-1 (or the pseudogene TRBV3-2) to TRBJ2-2; 11 bases are a match to TRBD2. From germline, CDR1 is LGHDT and CDR2 YNNKEL (reference sequence). Trimming removed 4 bases from V and 6 bases from J; junction bases left unmatched: 7. The CDR3 consists of 16 residues. CDR3 DNA sequence: TGTGCCAGCAGCCGCCCAACTAGCGGGAGAGCCGGGGAGCTGTTTTTT. Protein: CASSRPTSGRAGELFF.

This clone was observed a single time. The conserved phenylalanine or tryptophan normally closing the CDR3 is absent here, so this likely arose from a read error. The chain links TRBV6-5 to TRBJ1-2; 7 positions agree with TRBD1. CDR1 is MNHEY, CDR2 SVGAGI, per germline. The V segment lost 10 bases and the J segment 4 bases; nucleotides outside the gene matches: 12. The CDR3 consists of 14 residues. The CDR3 loop is CATATGSPIYGYTL. The DNA of the CDR3 is TGTGCCACCGCGACAGGGAGCCCCATCTATGGCTACACCCTC.

This clone is a singleton in its sample. The V call is TRBV6-6, the J call TRBJ1-1; D is unresolved. V was cut by 0 bases and J by 4 bases, with 6 bases left in between. The germline V gene encodes CDR1 MNHNY and CDR2 SVGAGI (reference sequence). CDR3 length: 13 amino acids. The CDR3 DNA follows: TGTGCCAGCAGTTACTCGTGGAGCACTGAAGCTTTCTTT. This gives the protein CASSYSWSTEAFF.

This clone was detected once. This chain links TRBV5-1 with TRBJ2-3; 10 positions match TRBD2. The CDR3 covers 17 residues. Germline V gene sequence: CDR1 SGHRS, CDR2 YFSETQ. J gave up 5 bases and V 0 bases, and 9 bases lay outside the gene matches. CDR3 bases: TGCGCCAGCAGCTTGGATCGGCTAGCGGGAGAACGAGATACGCAGTATTTT. This translates into CASSLDRLAGERDTQYF.

J is TRBJ1-1 and V is TRBV15; D unresolved. Germline V gene sequence: CDR1 LNHNV, CDR2 YYDKDF (reference sequence). This CDR3 comprises 15 residues. Trimming shortened V by 1 base and J by 3 bases, and 12 bases separated the two germline ends. In DNA form, the CDR3 reads TGTGCCACCAGCAGAGTTTTTTCCGGGTACACTGAAGCTTTCTTT. This translates into CATSRVFSGYTEAFF.

This chain uses TRBV19 with TRBJ1-1, with D perhaps TRBD1 (6 bases). Germline V gene sequence: CDR1 LNHDA, CDR2 SQIVND (reference sequence). This CDR3 contains 16 residues. V was cut by 4 bases and J by 6 bases, with 21 bases left in between. In DNA, the CDR3 is TGTGCCAGTAGTAGAAACCAACAGGGAAGAAGGGCTGAAGCTTTCTTT. This encodes CASSRNQQGRRAEAFF. Together with reference TRBV19 and TRBJ1-1, the CDR3 gives the full variable domain: DGGITQSPKYLFRKEGQNVTLSCEQNLNHDAMYWYRQDPGQGLRLIYYSQIVNDFQKGDIAEGYSVSREKKESFPLTVTSAQKNPTAFYLCASSRNQQGRRAEAFFGQGTRLTVV.